What follows is one T cell receptor beta chain and its context. Its antigen is not known. This entry comes from a study of cytomegalovirus exposure and HLA in healthy donors. Study-level findings and limits: Presence/absence analyses rested on an assumption that sequencing depth was roughly uniform across donors.

PCR primers comprised 60 Vbeta and 13 Jbeta primers. Libraries were prepared by immunoSEQ multiplex PCR; TCRdb keeps only in-frame clonotypes and omits some of them. The sample has 59,000 or so clones; 85% are singletons. In germline, CDR1 is SGHVS, CDR2 FQNEAQ. The V gene end was trimmed by 4 bases and the J gene end by 2 bases; junction bases not matched to a gene: 5. The CDR3 runs 15 residues. The TCR sequence derives from a female donor in good health and CMV-seronegative. This rearrangement joins TRBV7-8 to TRBJ1-3; 7 nucleotides agree with TRBD1. Sequencing input: PBMCs. The CDR3 is CASSYLDRAGNTIYF. The CDR3 bases are TGTGCCAGCAGCTACCTAGACAGGGCTGGAAACACCATATATTTT.